These 8 T cell receptor beta chains originate from one sample sequenced in a study of cytomegalovirus exposure and HLA in healthy donors. The PCR ran on 60 Vbeta and 13 Jbeta primers. Assay: immunoSEQ multiplex PCR; the TCRdb copy retains only in-frame clones and omits some. Among 180,000 or so clones listed, roughly 79% were seen once. Sequencing was carried out using PBMCs. The receptors here all came from a male donor in good health and CMV-seronegative.

The chain joins TRBV6-1 to TRBJ1-5; possibly TRBD1 for D (6 bases). V shed 3 bases and J shed 1 base, with 10 bases lying between them. CDR1 and CDR2 (germline): MNHNS, SASEGT. The CDR3 consists of 15 residues. CDR3 in DNA: TGTGCCAGCAGTGAGCAGGGGAAAAGCAATCAGCCCCAGCATTTT. Its translation: CASSEQGKSNQPQHF.

The CDR3 protein is CASSLRDRTYEQYF. The DNA of the CDR3 is TGTGCCAGCAGCTTGAGGGACAGGACTTACGAGCAGTACTTC. The rearrangement links TRBV9 to TRBJ2-7; 8 nucleotides agree with TRBD1. J was trimmed by 4 bases and V by 4 bases; bases with no gene match: 7. Germline CDR1 is SGDLS and CDR2 is YYNGEE. The CDR3 totals 14 residues. Variable domain in full (rest from reference TRBV9 and TRBJ2-7): DSGVTQTPKHLITATGQRVTLRCSPRSGDLSVYWYQQSLDQGLQFLIQYYNGEERAKGNILERFSAQQFPDLHSELNLSSLELGDSALYFCASSLRDRTYEQYFGPGTRLTVT.

The rearrangement links TRBV6-5 to TRBJ1-4, with D possibly being TRBD1 (5 bases). Trimming pared 0 bases from V and 7 bases from J, leaving 9 bases between. Germline V CDR1 and CDR2: MNHEY, SVGAGI. This CDR3 comprises 14 residues. The chain's CDR3 is CASSYSGEGEKLFF. CDR3 bases: TGTGCCAGCAGTTACTCAGGGGAAGGTGAAAAACTGTTTTTT.

CDR3 sequence reads: CATSRDPGTDTQYF. For the CDR3, the DNA is TGTGCCACCAGCAGAGACCCGGGCACAGATACGCAGTATTTT. J is TRBJ2-3 and V is TRBV15; D unclear. Germline values: CDR1 LNHNV, CDR2 YYDKDF (reference sequence). V shed 0 bases and J shed 1 base, with 5 bases lying between them. The CDR3 loop spans 14 amino acids.

The V gene is TRBV6-6, the J gene TRBJ1-4, with D perhaps TRBD1 (6 bases). Trimming stripped 0 bases from V and 8 bases from J, with 13 bases between. The CDR3 spans 15 residues. Germline V gene lookup returns CDR1 MNHNY and CDR2 SVGAGI (reference sequence). DNA for the CDR3: TGTGCCAGCAGTTACTCATTACAGGGTAGAGAAAAACTGTTTTTT. This translates into CASSYSLQGREKLFF.

J is TRBJ1-2 and V is TRBV7-9; D remains unclear. The CDR3 consists of 14 residues. In germline, CDR1 is SEHNR, CDR2 FQNEAQ (reference sequence). The V and J ends lost 6 bases and 5 bases respectively, with 16 bases between them. CDR3 sequence: CASSWTSPGYGYTF. The CDR3 nucleotides read TGTGCCAGCAGTTGGACTTCCCCGGGATATGGCTACACCTTC.

This rearrangement joins TRBV27 to TRBJ1-1; D unclear. The CDR3 extends over 16 amino acids. Trimming shortened V by 3 bases and J by 0 bases, and 14 bases separated the two germline ends. Looked up from germline, CDR1 is MNHEY and CDR2 is SMNVEV (reference sequence). DNA of the CDR3: TGTGCCAGCAGTTTGTCGATGGGCTCTTTGAACACTGAAGCTTTCTTT. It translates to CASSLSMGSLNTEAFF.

The chain uses TRBV7-9 and TRBJ1-5; D is unclear. Germline V gives CDR1 SEHNR, CDR2 FQNEAQ (reference sequence). Trimming removed 5 bases at V and 7 bases at J, with 12 bases between. This CDR3 has 13 amino acids. CDR3 region: CASSEAYGQPQHF. The DNA for the CDR3 is TGTGCCAGCAGCGAAGCCTACGGGCAGCCCCAGCATTTT.